These 11 T cell receptor beta chains came from one sample sequenced in a study of control samples from healthy donors and cancer patients. Data came from immunoSEQ multiplex PCR; TCRdb stores just in-frame clones and leaves some out. The table has about 120,000 clones, about 92% seen once. Sequencing was carried out using PBMCs. The receptors come from a man aged 50-59 years with head and neck cancer.

The genes are TRBV7-9 and TRBJ1-3; D is possibly TRBD1 (5 bases). This CDR3 spans 17 amino acids. CDR1 is SEHNR and CDR2 is FQNEAQ in the germline V gene (reference sequence). V lost 6 bases and J lost 0, with 18 bases in between. For the CDR3, the DNA is TGTGCCAGCAGTATAGGAGCAGGGCAATTCTCTGGAAACACCATATATTTT. Its protein is CASSIGAGQFSGNTIYF.

V is TRBV4-2 and J is TRBJ2-5, with TRBD2 matching 7 bases. The V segment lost 7 bases and the J segment 2 bases; nucleotides outside the gene matches: 10. There are 15 residues in the CDR3. Germline CDR1 LGHNA, CDR2 YNFKEQ. The chain's CDR3 is CASTPTLAEQETQYF. For the CDR3, the DNA is TGTGCCAGCACCCCCACGCTAGCGGAACAAGAGACCCAGTACTTC.

The chain combines TRBV7-8 with TRBJ1-6; 7 nucleotides match TRBD1. CDR1 is SGHVS and CDR2 is FQNEAQ in the germline V gene. The trim removed 3 bases at V and 7 bases at J, leaving 6 bases unmatched. This CDR3 spans 15 amino acids. This CDR3 is CASSFKGQTNSPLHF. CDR3 nucleotides: TGTGCCAGCAGCTTTAAGGGACAGACAAATTCACCCCTCCACTTT.

The chain links TRBV6-5 to TRBJ2-6; D is unresolved. Trimming took off 7 bases at V and 3 bases at J, with 7 bases between the two ends. Germline V gene sequence: CDR1 MNHEY, CDR2 SVGAGI. This CDR3 is built from 13 residues. CDR3 amino acids: CASMRLGANVLTF. CDR3 coding DNA: TGTGCCAGCATGCGGCTTGGGGCCAACGTCCTGACTTTC.

V gene TRBV7-2 combines with J gene TRBJ2-7; D uncertain. CDR3 size: 12 residues. The V and J ends lost 2 bases and 0 bases respectively, with 2 bases between them. Germline values: CDR1 SGHTA, CDR2 FQGNSA. For the CDR3, the DNA is TGTGCCAGCAGCTTAAGCTCCTACGAGCAGTACTTC. This encodes CASSLSSYEQYF.

The chain combines TRBV3-1 (or the pseudogene TRBV3-2) with TRBJ2-7; D may be TRBD1 (6 bases). This CDR3 has 15 amino acids. V was trimmed by 2 bases and J by 0 bases, leaving 11 bases between them. Germline V gene lookup returns CDR1 LGHDT and CDR2 YNNKEL (reference sequence). The CDR3 bases are TGTGCCAGCAGCCAATGGACAGAGAACTCCTACGAGCAGTACTTC. Residues: CASSQWTENSYEQYF.

The rearrangement joins TRBV12-3 or TRBV12-4 to TRBJ2-7; D is uncertain. This CDR3 has 12 amino acids. The V end was cut by 4 bases, the J end by 6 bases, with 10 bases between. For the CDR3, the DNA is TGTGCCAGCAGTTACCATTCCGGCGAGCAGTACTTC. Amino acids: CASSYHSGEQYF.

In the case of this clone: The same CDR3 also results from other DNA sequences found in this sample. The J gene is TRBJ2-7, the V gene TRBV2, with D perhaps given as TRBD1 or TRBD2 (5 bases each). Germline assignment: CDR1 SNHLY and CDR2 FYNNEI. The CDR3 is made up of 14 amino acids. V lost 6 bases to trimming and J lost 3 bases, with 15 bases between them. As DNA, the CDR3 is TGTGCCAGCAGCCAGGGACCTCCCTTCTACGAGCAGTACTTC. This sequence encodes CASSQGPPFYEQYF.

This rearrangement joins TRBV28 to TRBJ1-6; weak D call: TRBD1 (6 bases). The CDR3 runs to 14 residues. The germline V and J ends were trimmed by 4 bases and 10 bases, with 14 bases remaining between them. In germline, CDR1 is MDHEN, CDR2 SYDVKM. This CDR3 reads CASSSGGWGSPLHF. As DNA, the CDR3 is TGTGCCAGCAGTTCTGGGGGCTGGGGGTCACCCCTCCACTTT.

V usage is TRBV30 and J usage is TRBJ1-2; possible D gene TRBD1, 5 bases. This CDR3 is built from 12 residues. Trimming took off 2 bases at V and 7 bases at J, with 11 bases between the two ends. Germline V gene sequence: CDR1 GTSNPN, CDR2 SVGIG (reference sequence). CDR3 coding DNA: TGTGCCTGGAGTCTGGGAGGGGTTGGCTACACCTTC. Protein: CAWSLGGVGYTF.

V usage is TRBV18 and J usage is TRBJ1-1; TRBD1 might be the D (5 bases). CDR1 is KGHSH, CDR2 LQKENI, per germline. V was pared by 3 bases and J by 1 base, with 9 bases between. CDR3 length equals 14 residues. The CDR3: CASSPSGGNTEAFF. CDR3 nucleotide sequence: TGTGCCAGCTCACCCTCGGGGGGGAACACTGAAGCTTTCTTT.